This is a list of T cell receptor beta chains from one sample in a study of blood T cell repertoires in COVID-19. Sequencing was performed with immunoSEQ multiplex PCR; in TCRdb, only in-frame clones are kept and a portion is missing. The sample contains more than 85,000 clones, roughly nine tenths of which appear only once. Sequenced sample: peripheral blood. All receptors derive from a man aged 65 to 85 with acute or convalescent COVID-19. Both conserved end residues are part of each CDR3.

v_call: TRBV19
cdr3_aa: CASSMARNTEAFF

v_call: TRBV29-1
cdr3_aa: CSVRLAPSYNEQFF

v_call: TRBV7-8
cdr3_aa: CASSLEGGAKNIQYF

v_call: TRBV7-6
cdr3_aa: CASSLDWGQGGYTF

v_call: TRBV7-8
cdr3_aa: CASRQNRGFDPGELFF

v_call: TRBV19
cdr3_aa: CASSITGGPYNEQFF

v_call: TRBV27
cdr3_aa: CASSPGQTPVGLNTEAFF

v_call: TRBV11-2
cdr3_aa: CASSPRAGAISSTDTQYF

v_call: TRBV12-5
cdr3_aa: CASGPWLLIEDTGELFF

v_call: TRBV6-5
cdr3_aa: CASSFEGFGYTF

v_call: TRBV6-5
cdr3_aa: CASMEGAAYNEQFF

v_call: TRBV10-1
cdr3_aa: CASSVRGGNNEQFF

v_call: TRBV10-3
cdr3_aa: CAISEQGGSRAQHF

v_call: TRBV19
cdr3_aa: CASKVTGGTGELFF